A single sample gave rise to the 16 T cell receptor beta chains below, sequenced in a study of breast tumors, draining lymph nodes, adjacent tissues. From the multiplex PCR reads, TCRdb called clonotypes with MiXCR, one entry per CDR3 protein. The table lists under 300,000 distinct CDR3 sequences, 30% to 35% of them singletons. Breast cancer patients provided tissue from their axillary draining lymph nodes. The sequenced sample consisted of axillary lymph node tissue. All receptors derive from a female donor with breast cancer. Some clones in this sample may be carry-over from other donors' samples.

This clonotype has at least ten counts. The gene calls are TRBV10-2 and TRBJ2-1; 14 bases are a match to TRBD2. The germline V gene encodes CDR1 WSHSY and CDR2 SAAADI. The CDR3 is made up of 18 amino acids. With V trimmed by 6 bases and J by 2 bases, 9 bases remained unmatched. The CDR3: CASRRGLAGETTYNEQFF. CDR3 coding DNA: TGCGCCAGCAGGAGGGGACTAGCGGGGGAAACGACCTACAATGAGCAGTTCTTC.

Ten or more counts support this clonotype. The rearrangement joins TRBV5-8 to TRBJ2-1, with 13 nucleotides matching TRBD2. V lost 4 bases and J lost 9; bases outside the gene matches: 4. This CDR3 is 14 amino acids long. From germline, CDR1 is SGHTS and CDR2 YDEGEE. The CDR3 reads CASSRLAGGVEQFF. The CDR3 DNA is TGTGCCAGCAGCCGACTAGCGGGGGGCGTTGAGCAGTTCTTC.

This clonotype was counted ten times or more. The chain employs TRBV7-9 and TRBJ2-2; D assignment may be TRBD1 or TRBD2 (5 bases each). V was cut by 6 bases and J by 4 bases, with 9 bases left in between. CDR1 and CDR2 from the germline V gene are SEHNR and FQNEAQ (reference sequence). The CDR3 loop spans 13 amino acids. The DNA of the CDR3 is TGTGCCAGCAGGAGGGACCTCACCGGGGAGCTGTTTTTT. Its protein product is CASRRDLTGELFF.

Regarding this clonotype: This sequence may be a read error, since a much larger clone differs from it by one base. V gene TRBV19 combines with J gene TRBJ2-1, with no clear D. Per the germline V gene, CDR1 is LNHDA and CDR2 is SQIVND (reference sequence). This CDR3 has 13 amino acids. The CDR3 sequence: CASSISSDNERFF. DNA of the CDR3: TGTGCCAGTAGTATATCTTCCGACAATGAGCGGTTCTTC. The entire variable domain, with the rest obtained from reference TRBV19 and TRBJ2-1, is as follows: DGGITQSPKYLFRKEGQNVTLSCEQNLNHDAMYWYRQDPGQGLRLIYYSQIVNDFQKGDIAEGYSVSREKKESFPLTVTSAQKNPTAFYLCASSISSDNERFFGPGTRLTVL.

For the CDR3, the DNA is TGCAGTGCTAGATCGACAGGGGAAAGGACCGAGCAGTACTTC. Translating gives CSARSTGERTEQYF. The J gene is TRBJ2-7, the V gene TRBV20-1, with TRBD1 identical over 8 bases. The CDR3 runs to 14 residues. From germline, CDR1 is DFQATT and CDR2 SNEGSKA (reference sequence). The V gene end was trimmed by 2 bases and the J gene end by 6 bases; junction bases not matched to a gene: 9.

The rearrangement uses TRBV29-1 and TRBJ1-2; D not certain. This CDR3 has 12 residues. CDR1 and CDR2 (germline): SQVTM, ANQGSEA. V was shortened by 8 bases and J by 5 bases, with 15 bases between the two germline ends. Written as DNA, the CDR3 is TGCAGCACTTTACGATGGGGATATGGCTACACCTTC. The encoded protein is CSTLRWGYGYTF. Complete variable domain (other parts from reference TRBV29-1 and TRBJ1-2): SAVISQKPSRDICQRGTSLTIQCQVDSQVTMMFWYRQQPGQSLTLIATANQGSEATYESGFVIDKFPISRPNLTFSTLTVSNMSPEDSSIYLCSTLRWGYGYTFGSGTRLTVV.

This clonotype has at least ten counts. The genes are TRBV4-3 and TRBJ2-5, with D perhaps matching TRBD1 (5 bases). This CDR3 has 14 amino acids. From germline, CDR1 is LGHNA and CDR2 YSLEER. V gave up 0 bases and J gave up 5 bases, with 10 bases separating them. CDR3 sequence: CASSQDVRAETQYF. CDR3 DNA: TGCGCCAGCAGCCAAGATGTCAGGGCTGAGACCCAGTACTTC.

As to this clonotype: A much larger clone lies one base from this, so it may be a read error. V usage is TRBV5-4 and J usage is TRBJ1-3, with D possibly TRBD1 on 5 matching bases. The CDR3 sequence is 12 residues long. Germline lookup yields CDR1 SGHNT and CDR2 YYREEE (reference sequence). DNA of the CDR3: TGTGCCAGCACCTTGACTGGGACCACCATATATTTT. As protein: CASTLTGTTIYF.

As concerns this clonotype: A clone one base away is much larger, so this may be a read error. V is TRBV7-8 and J is TRBJ2-5, with D perhaps TRBD2 (6 bases). This CDR3 contains 15 residues. From germline, CDR1 is SGHVS and CDR2 FQNEAQ. The CDR3 DNA follows: TGTGCCAGCAGCGCCCTTAGAAGAGGTCGGGGGACCCAGCACTTC. This sequence encodes CASSALRRGRGTQHF.

This clonotype appeared many times. The chain joins TRBV11-2 to TRBJ2-7, with 14 bases aligning to TRBD2. The CDR3 spans 15 residues. J was trimmed by 2 bases and V by 5 bases; bases with no gene match: 2. CDR1 and CDR2 from the germline V gene are SGHAT and FQNNGV. The CDR3 DNA is TGTGCCAGCAGCCGGGGACTAGCGGGAGCCTACGAGCAGTACTTC. It specifies CASSRGLAGAYEQYF.

This clonotype was detected many times. The V call is TRBV7-3, the J call TRBJ2-3, with D perhaps matching TRBD2 (5 bases). Trimming removed 2 bases from V and 7 bases from J, with 10 bases in between. The CDR3 covers 13 residues. CDR1 and CDR2 from the germline V gene are SGHTA and FQGTGA. The CDR3 coding sequence is TGTGCCAGCAGCTTAGGGGAGAGGAATACGCAGTATTTT. Its protein is CASSLGERNTQYF.

The chain carries TRBV9 and TRBJ2-5; possible D gene TRBD1, 5 bases. Trimming stripped 0 bases from V and 5 bases from J, with 14 bases between. The CDR3 contains 15 residues. Germline loops: CDR1 SGDLS, CDR2 YYNGEE. The CDR3 nucleotides read TGTGCCAGCAGCGTAGGGGGCTCCCTGGAGGAGACCCAGTACTTC. It encodes CASSVGGSLEETQYF.

This clonotype was counted ten times or more. The V call is TRBV29-1, the J call TRBJ2-1; 10 bases fit TRBD2. Germline V gene data show CDR1 as SQVTM and CDR2 as ANQGSEA. V shed 2 bases and J 7 bases; nucleotides not matched to a gene: 11. The CDR3 consists of 16 residues. In nucleotides, the CDR3 is TGCAGCGTTGAAAAGCTAGCGGGAGTAATTGGGAATGAGCAGTTCTTC. This encodes CSVEKLAGVIGNEQFF.

This clonotype was picked up many times. The rearrangement uses TRBV6-1 and TRBJ2-5; 13 nucleotides match TRBD2. Trimming at V came to 1 base and at J to 5 bases, leaving 7 bases not matched to a gene. The germline V gene encodes CDR1 MNHNS and CDR2 SASEGT. CDR3 length: 17 amino acids. The CDR3 here is CASSEGWTSGSGETQYF. CDR3 coding DNA: TGTGCCAGCAGTGAAGGGTGGACTAGCGGGAGTGGGGAGACCCAGTACTTC.

Notes on this clonotype: At one end the junction does not follow the germline gene, possibly because of a read error. The rearrangement joins TRBV29-1 to TRBJ2-7, with TRBD1 matching over 11 bases. The CDR3 sequence is 15 residues long. Germline assignment: CDR1 SQVTM and CDR2 ANQGSEA. CDR3 DNA: TGCAGCGTTGGCCGGGACAGGGGGACCTCCAACGAGCAGTACTTC. This encodes CSVGRDRGTSNEQYF.

The chain has TRBV6-1 and TRBJ1-3; D is unresolved. Germline lookup yields CDR1 MNHNS and CDR2 SASEGT. The ends were cut back, 7 bases at V and 0 bases at J, with 7 bases in the middle. The CDR3 loop spans 13 amino acids. The CDR3 reads CASMLFSGNTIYF. The DNA of the CDR3 is TGTGCCAGCATGCTCTTCTCTGGAAACACCATATATTTT.